One and the same sample provided the 25 T cell receptor beta chains below, sequenced in a study of blood T cell repertoires in COVID-19. Repertoires were generated with immunoSEQ multiplex PCR, while TCRdb's copy carries only in-frame clones and drops some. This table has 150,000 to 200,000 clones, approximately 91% appearing once. Specimen: PBMCs or T cells enriched from blood (not recorded which). Every receptor here comes from a woman under 30 who had recovered from COVID-19.

This clone was seen a single time. The chain employs TRBV7-3 and TRBJ1-5; tentatively, D is TRBD1 (6 bases). In germline, CDR1 is SGHTA, CDR2 FQGTGA. V gave up 2 bases and J gave up 6 bases, with 11 bases separating them. The CDR3 is made up of 14 amino acids. The chain's CDR3 is CASSLGGGGQPQHF. The DNA of the CDR3 is TGTGCCAGCAGCTTAGGGGGAGGGGGTCAGCCCCAGCATTTT. Drawing the rest from reference TRBV7-3 and TRBJ1-5, the complete variable domain is GAGVSQTPSNKVTEKGKYVELRCDPISGHTALYWYRQSLGQGPEFLIYFQGTGAADDSGLPNDRFFAVRPEGSVSTLKIQRTERGDSAVYLCASSLGGGGQPQHFGDGTRLSIL.

This chain joins TRBV3-1 (or the pseudogene TRBV3-2) and TRBJ1-1; D is unresolved. Looked up from germline, CDR1 is LGHDT and CDR2 is YNNKEL (reference sequence). Trimming removed 2 bases at V and 1 base at J, with 5 bases between. This CDR3 is 13 amino acids long. The CDR3 DNA reads as TGTGCCAGCAGCCAATTCGGGAACACTGAAGCTTTCTTT. Amino acids: CASSQFGNTEAFF.

This clone was observed a single time. The chain employs TRBV20-1 and TRBJ2-1, with TRBD2 matching 8 bases. The CDR3 is 17 amino acids. Germline CDR1 DFQATT, CDR2 SNEGSKA (reference sequence). V lost 3 bases to trimming and J lost 1 base; unmatched junction nucleotides: 11. The CDR3: CSASLAGQLDSYNEQFF. The CDR3, as DNA: TGCAGTGCTAGTCTAGCGGGCCAGCTAGATTCCTACAATGAGCAGTTCTTC.

V gene TRBV5-1 combines with J gene TRBJ2-3; 11 positions match TRBD2. J was trimmed by 2 bases and V by 4 bases; bases with no gene match: 6. This CDR3 region has 16 residues. CDR1 and CDR2 from the germline V gene are SGHRS and YFSETQ. The CDR3 loop reads CASSGTSGLPTDTQYF. The CDR3, as DNA: TGCGCCAGCAGCGGGACTAGCGGCCTCCCCACAGATACGCAGTATTTT.

The chain uses TRBV27 and TRBJ1-1; 11 nucleotides agree with TRBD1. The V gene's germline CDR1 is MNHEY and CDR2 SMNVEV (reference sequence). J lost 11 bases, V lost 2 bases, and 7 bases had no gene match. The CDR3 totals 14 residues. The CDR3 is CASSLPGQGARAFF. The CDR3 coding sequence is TGTGCCAGCAGTTTACCAGGACAGGGGGCGCGTGCTTTCTTT.

The chain uses TRBV12-3 or TRBV12-4 and TRBJ1-2; maybe TRBD1 (5 bases). The CDR3 has 11 amino acids. The V gene lost 6 bases and the J gene lost 8 bases, with 10 bases spanning the gap. CDR3 nucleotide sequence: TGTGCCAGCAGCCTAGGGGTAGGCTACACCTTC. The encoded protein is CASSLGVGYTF.

The CDR3 is CASRPRQGSGNTIYF. The CDR3, as DNA: TGTGCCAGCAGACCACGTCAGGGGAGCGGAAACACCATATATTTT. The chain is built from TRBV6-5 and TRBJ1-3; D is possibly TRBD1 (6 bases). V gave up 6 bases and J gave up 4 bases, with 16 bases separating them. The CDR3 has 15 residues. In germline, CDR1 is MNHEY, CDR2 SVGAGI.

The chain is built from TRBV7-9 and TRBJ1-2; D is perhaps TRBD1 (6 bases). The CDR3 has 14 amino acids. The germline CDR1 and CDR2 sequences are SEHNR and FQNEAQ (reference sequence). With 0 bases removed from V and 6 bases from J, the gap between germline ends came to 11 bases. CDR3 nucleotides: TGTGCCAGCAGCTTAGCCGGACAGATACATGGCTACACCTTC. Residues: CASSLAGQIHGYTF.

J is TRBJ1-1 and V is TRBV27; D uncertain. V lost 3 bases and J 3 bases, leaving 8 bases between the germline ends. The CDR3 loop spans 13 amino acids. Per germline, CDR1 MNHEY and CDR2 SMNVEV (reference sequence). CDR3 region: CASSFGAYTEAFF. The CDR3 DNA sequence: TGTGCCAGCAGTTTCGGTGCATACACTGAAGCTTTCTTT.

The chain uses TRBV19 and TRBJ2-3, with TRBD2 matching 10 bases. The CDR3 runs 15 residues. Germline V gene lookup returns CDR1 LNHDA and CDR2 SQIVND (reference sequence). Trimming cost V 8 bases and J 10 bases; bases outside gene matches: 15. CDR3: CASSEREGLVWAQYF. The CDR3, as DNA: TGTGCCAGTTCCGAGCGGGAGGGCCTGGTTTGGGCGCAGTATTTT. Variable domain in full (rest from reference TRBV19 and TRBJ2-3): DGGITQSPKYLFRKEGQNVTLSCEQNLNHDAMYWYRQDPGQGLRLIYYSQIVNDFQKGDIAEGYSVSREKKESFPLTVTSAQKNPTAFYLCASSEREGLVWAQYFGPGTRLTVL.

CDR3 nucleotides: TGTGCCAGGACAGAATTTTGGGATCGGGAGACCCAGTACTTC. Translating gives CARTEFWDRETQYF. The gene calls are TRBV2 and TRBJ2-5, with D possibly matching TRBD1 (5 bases). V lost 9 bases, J lost 5 bases, and 19 bases lay in between. The CDR3 totals 14 residues. Germline V lookup: CDR1 SNHLY, CDR2 FYNNEI.

The chain links TRBV9 to TRBJ2-5; 8 bases fit TRBD2. V lost 2 bases and J lost 9; bases outside the gene matches: 15. The CDR3 has 16 residues. CDR1 and CDR2 (germline): SGDLS, YYNGEE. The CDR3 loop reads CASSVSSGSWGGAQYF. CDR3 DNA sequence: TGTGCCAGCAGCGTTTCGAGCGGGAGTTGGGGAGGGGCCCAGTACTTC.

J is TRBJ1-5 and V is TRBV4-3; 7 bases map to TRBD1. Germline CDR1 and CDR2: LGHNA and YSLEER. V gave up 4 bases and J gave up 1 base; unmatched junction bases: 7. CDR3 length equals 16 residues. CDR3 residues: CASSRGTGESNQPQHF. The DNA of the CDR3 is TGCGCCAGCAGCCGGGGAACAGGGGAAAGCAATCAGCCCCAGCATTTT.

The chain has TRBV4-1 and TRBJ2-7; 9 nucleotides line up with TRBD2. This CDR3 has 16 residues. Germline V gene data show CDR1 as MGHRA and CDR2 as YSYEKL. V gave up 2 bases and J gave up 2 bases; unmatched junction bases: 7. The CDR3 sequence is CASSQQRTSDTYEQYF. Here the CDR3 DNA reads TGCGCCAGCAGCCAACAGAGGACTAGCGACACCTACGAGCAGTACTTC.

This chain joins TRBV9 and TRBJ2-1, with 11 positions matching TRBD2. This CDR3 has 16 residues. CDR1 and CDR2 from the germline V gene are SGDLS and YYNGEE. V lost 0 bases, J lost 8 bases, and 7 bases stayed unmatched. The CDR3 sequence: CASSVGSSGRYDEQFF. As DNA, the CDR3 is TGTGCCAGCAGCGTAGGGTCTAGCGGGAGGTATGATGAGCAGTTCTTC.

The V gene is TRBV6-2 or TRBV6-3, the J gene TRBJ2-5, with D tentatively TRBD2 (6 bases). The CDR3 is 16 residues long. V was cut by 0 bases and J by 3 bases, with 14 bases left in between. CDR1 MNHEY and CDR2 SVGEGT come from the germline V gene. The CDR3 loop is CASSYSLGSREETQYF. DNA of the CDR3: TGTGCCAGCAGTTACTCCCTCGGGAGTCGGGAAGAGACCCAGTACTTC.

This clone was counted a single time. This chain joins TRBV5-1 and TRBJ2-1, with TRBD1 matching 8 bases. The V and J ends lost 4 bases and 4 bases, in that order; junction bases with no gene match: 7. The CDR3 is 15 residues long. Germline V CDR1 and CDR2: SGHRS, YFSETQ. CDR3 protein: CASSRKDRVYNEQFF. Written as DNA, the CDR3 is TGCGCCAGCAGCCGCAAGGACAGGGTATACAATGAGCAGTTCTTC.

The V gene is TRBV18, the J gene TRBJ2-7; 12 nucleotides line up with TRBD1. V shed 3 bases and J 5 bases; nucleotides not matched to a gene: 11. The germline V gene has CDR1 KGHSH and CDR2 LQKENI. This CDR3 has 17 amino acids. The CDR3 is CASSPSRGDRGPNEQYF. In DNA, the CDR3 is TGTGCCAGCTCACCTAGTAGGGGGGACAGGGGGCCCAACGAGCAGTACTTC.

The chain combines TRBV4-1 with TRBJ2-7, with D perhaps matching TRBD2 (5 bases). The V and J ends lost 1 base and 7 bases respectively, with 17 bases between them. The length of the CDR3 is 15 residues. Looked up from germline, CDR1 is MGHRA and CDR2 is YSYEKL. CDR3 bases: TGCGCCAGCAGCCAAGCGGGAATTGGCACTCGTGAGCAGTACTTC. Its translation: CASSQAGIGTREQYF.

V and J are TRBV7-2 and TRBJ2-6; D may be TRBD1 (6 bases). This CDR3 comprises 15 residues. Per germline, CDR1 SGHTA and CDR2 FQGNSA. V was shortened by 5 bases and J by 0 bases, with 8 bases between the two germline ends. The CDR3: CASSPTGSGANVLTF. In DNA form, the CDR3 reads TGTGCCAGCAGCCCGACAGGCTCTGGGGCCAACGTCCTGACTTTC.

V is TRBV28 and J is TRBJ2-5; the D gene is possibly TRBD2 (6 bases). Trimming shortened V by 4 bases and J by 9 bases, and 12 bases separated the two germline ends. Per the germline V gene, CDR1 is MDHEN and CDR2 is SYDVKM. The CDR3 has 12 amino acids. CDR3 in amino acids: CASSSPLAAQYF. The CDR3, as DNA: TGTGCCAGCAGTTCTCCCTTAGCGGCCCAGTACTTC. The whole variable domain, filled in from reference TRBV28 and TRBJ2-5, reads DVKVTQSSRYLVKRTGEKVFLECVQDMDHENMFWYRQDPGLGLRLIYFSYDVKMKEKGDIPEGYSVSREKKERFSLILESASTNQTSMYLCASSSPLAAQYFGPGTRLLVL.

The genes are TRBV7-3 and TRBJ2-2, with D possibly being TRBD2 (6 bases). Trimming removed 5 bases from V and 3 bases from J, with 16 bases in between. This CDR3 is 16 amino acids long. In germline, CDR1 is SGHTA, CDR2 FQGTGA. The CDR3 DNA reads TGTGCCAGCAGCGCCTGGGGGGACTCCTACACCGGGGAGCTGTTTTTT. It is translated as CASSAWGDSYTGELFF.

The chain combines TRBV6-2 or TRBV6-3 with TRBJ1-1; D uncertain. The V and J ends lost 4 bases and 3 bases respectively, with 27 bases between them. Germline V CDR1 and CDR2: MNHEY, SVGEGT. This CDR3 has 19 residues. CDR3: CASSFGSEIGLTGDTEAFF. The CDR3 DNA follows: TGTGCCAGCAGTTTTGGTTCCGAGATAGGACTCACCGGGGACACTGAAGCTTTCTTT.

The chain has TRBV7-2 and TRBJ2-2, with 7 positions matching TRBD2. The CDR3 loop spans 18 amino acids. Germline CDR1 is SGHTA and CDR2 is FQGNSA. V lost 1 base to trimming and J lost 1 base; unmatched junction nucleotides: 9. The CDR3 nucleotides read TGTGCCAGCAGCTTAGGTTTGGGAGCGGGAATGAACACCGGGGAGCTGTTTTTT. Protein sequence: CASSLGLGAGMNTGELFF.

The J gene is TRBJ1-5, the V gene TRBV18, with TRBD1 matching over 9 bases. CDR3 size: 13 residues. The ends lost 6 bases at V and 6 bases at J; junction bases unmatched: 3. CDR1 is KGHSH, CDR2 LQKENI, per germline. CDR3 in DNA: TGTGCCAGCTCCGGACAGGGGTCTCAGCCCCAGCATTTT. This gives the protein CASSGQGSQPQHF.